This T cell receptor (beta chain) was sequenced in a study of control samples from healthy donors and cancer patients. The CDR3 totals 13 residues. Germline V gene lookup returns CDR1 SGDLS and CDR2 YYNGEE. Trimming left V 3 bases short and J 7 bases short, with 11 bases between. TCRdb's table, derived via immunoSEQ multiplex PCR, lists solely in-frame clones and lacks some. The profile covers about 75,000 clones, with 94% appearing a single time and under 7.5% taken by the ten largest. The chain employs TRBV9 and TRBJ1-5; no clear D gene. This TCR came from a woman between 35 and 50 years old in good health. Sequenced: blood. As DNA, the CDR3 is TGTGCCAGCAGCGGAGGGATGGGGCAGCCCCAGCATTTT. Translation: CASSGGMGQPQHF.